This T cell receptor beta chain derives from a study of molecular identifiers for immune sequencing clone quantification (dated by TCRdb to the late 2010s). Context from the whole study: For a replicate experiment, the RNA from either around 20,000 or 100,000 naive CD8 T cells was divided into five aliquots, and four of those aliquots went on to sequencing. CD8 T cells were used in a methods study to benchmark molecular-identifier clustering-based TCR repertoire sequencing (MIDCIRS) and TCR RNA copy counting.

The paper's findings and limits, for the study overall: A single cell's worth of spiked-in Jurkat TCR RNA was reported detectable even among 750,000 to 1,000,000 naive CD8 T cells. Identical TCR molecules sharing a barcode could cause highly expanded clone sizes to be underestimated. Without barcode sub-clustering, chimeric consensus sequences inflated TCR diversity; chimeras reached as high as 47%. In CMV-specific effector cells, clones with more than 20 RNA copies contained over 98% of molecules, whereas in naive cells such clones contained under 1% of molecules. Roughly 2.8 recovered TCR RNA copies per cell were obtained by modeling, versus about 10 by digital PCR, implying a capture efficiency of 30% to 35%. The naive libraries included spiked-in Jurkat TCR RNA (around 9 copies' worth), and this Jurkat TCR RNA is not part of the donor repertoire.

In the case of this clonotype: Its target antigen remains unknown. A much larger clone sits a single nucleotide away, making a read error possible.

Libraries of naive CD8 T cells were generated from roughly 20,000 to 1,000,000 sorted cells, with 10%, 30% or 50% of the purified RNA used. Naive CD8 T cells were FACS-sorted as CD8+CD4-CCR7+CD45RA+ on a BD FACSAria II into RLT Plus buffer. Detection sensitivity was tested by spiking Jurkat RNA equal to about 10 TCR copies' worth into samples containing roughly 19,000-1,100,000 naive CD8 T cells. Enrichment of CD8 T cells was performed with RosetteSep CD8+ T Cell Enrichment Cocktail and Ficoll-Paque, after which ACK red cell lysis was carried out. CDR1 and CDR2 are read off the germline V gene as MNHEY and SVGAGI. The CDR3 runs 12 residues from the cysteine to the phenylalanine. Left in the record is the CDR3 DNA by itself, 36 bases read in frame from the first base. V loses 2 bases, J loses 7 bases, and the germline ends lie 8 bases apart. Preparation of the library involved PCR. TCRdb names Illumina HiSeq 4000 as the instrument used. Bulk TCR libraries were made following a previously described method, with the TCR primers given in Table S5. Purification of total RNA was performed with the Qiagen AllPrep DNA/RNA kit. Before any analysis, reads coming from multiple sequencing runs of the same library were combined into one pool. The paper's processing steps were these. Only reads with exact TCR constant sequence were kept, trimmed to 150 nt, and grouped by their 12-nt molecular barcodes. Reads in each barcode group were sub-clustered using a 15% Levenshtein threshold, and a quality-weighted consensus sequence was built for each RNA molecule. Non-functional sequences were removed, as were lower-count sequences one edit away from another. On the basis of fitting two negative binomial distributions, barcode sub-clusters with fewer than 20% of the maximum read count were discarded. TCRdb handled the public reads itself, with Q25 trimming in fastp and clone calling in MiXCR, and kept productive beta chains. Rows merge per CDR3 protein into single entries with the most common DNA and genes. What appears here as the V and J calls and clone size reflects TCRdb's work, not the paper's. Recorded for this sample are approximately 670,000 distinct CDR3 sequences; 20% of them occurred a single time. The ten top clones hold roughly 0.85% of the sample.

The chain uses TRBV6-5 and TRBJ1-1; no D gene call is confident. Sequencing input: naive CD8+ T cells from blood, with Jurkat cell RNA spiked in. The cell subset or site label, as the study defines it: FACS-sorted CD8+CD4-CCR7+CD45RA+ naive T cells. The TCR was taken from a human donor in good health. Some libraries in this study had Jurkat cell RNA spiked in. In nucleotides, the sequence is TGTGCCAGCAGTTACCCGGGGTTTGAAGCTTTCTTT. This yields the protein CASSYPGFEAFF.